These T cell receptor beta chains were read from a single sample in a study of T cells in tuberculosis. Using immunoSEQ multiplex PCR, the repertoire was profiled, and TCRdb retains in-frame clones only, with some absent. The sample lists about 43,000 clones; around 94% were seen once. The sequencing sample was made of PBMCs. The receptors stem from a donor aged 10 to 29 with latent tuberculosis or without tuberculosis infection. Some clones in this sample may be carry-over from other donors' samples. The CDR3 runs from the conserved cysteine through the conserved F or W. D genes are given only for firm matches. Only some rows state a clone size, as once, few, many or a class for expanded clones.

size	V	J	D	CDR3	DNA
NA	TRBV6-1	TRBJ2-7	NA	CASSEAAGGTYEQYF	TGTGCCAGCAGTGAAGCGGCAGGCGGGACCTACGAGCAGTACTTC
NA	TRBV6-6	TRBJ1-5	NA	CASSAQGSGNQPQHF	TGTGCCAGCAGTGCCCAGGGTTCGGGCAATCAGCCCCAGCATTTT
NA	TRBV7-8	TRBJ1-2	NA	CASSRSTFGGYTF	TGTGCCAGCAGCCGCTCTACGTTCGGAGGGTACACCTTC
NA	TRBV7-2	TRBJ2-1	TRBD2	CASSLVGSGVLKGEQFF	TGTGCCAGCAGCTTAGTGGGTAGCGGGGTTCTAAAGGGTGAGCAGTTCTTC
NA	TRBV28	TRBJ2-7	NA	CASSLRPEDYSYEQYF	TGTGCCAGCAGTTTACGCCCAGAGGACTATTCCTACGAGCAGTACTTC
NA	TRBV7-9	TRBJ2-1	NA	CASSSKAVTEQFF	TGTGCCAGCAGCTCAAAAGCGGTGACTGAGCAGTTCTTC
NA	TRBV5-1	TRBJ2-2	TRBD1	CASSWTGGYSGELFF	TGCGCCAGCAGCTGGACAGGGGGCTATAGCGGGGAGCTGTTTTTT
NA	TRBV28	TRBJ2-2	TRBD2	CATKRDEANTGELFF	TGTGCCACCAAGCGGGACGAGGCGAACACCGGGGAGCTGTTTTTT
NA	TRBV30	TRBJ2-7	TRBD2	CAWSQRGDEQYF	TGTGCCTGGAGCCAACGGGGGGACGAGCAGTACTTC
NA	TRBV7-9	TRBJ1-2	NA	CASSPRRGFPNYGYTF	TGTGCCAGCAGCCCTAGGAGGGGTTTCCCTAACTATGGCTACACCTTC
once	TRBV10-3	TRBJ2-1	TRBD1	CAISAPGTGGYNEQFF	TGTGCCATCAGTGCCCCCGGGACAGGGGGCTACAATGAGCAGTTCTTC
once	TRBV19	TRBJ2-7	NA	CASSKMSSYEQYF	TGTGCCAGCTCAAAAATGAGCTCCTACGAGCAGTACTTC
NA	TRBV7-9	TRBJ2-2	NA	CASSEISQGWMNTGELFF	TGTGCCAGCAGCGAGATATCTCAGGGTTGGATGAACACCGGGGAGCTGTTTTTT
once	TRBV19	TRBJ2-7	NA	CASSITNSKLTYEQYF	TGTGCCAGTAGTATAACGAACAGCAAGCTTACCTACGAGCAGTACTTC
NA	TRBV14	TRBJ2-7	TRBD2	CASSLLTGTSGRTSYEQYF	TGTGCCAGCAGCCTCCTTACCGGGACTAGCGGGAGGACCTCCTACGAGCAGTACTTC
NA	TRBV7-3	TRBJ2-1	TRBD2	CASSIHLAGPNEQFF	TGTGCCAGCAGCATCCATTTAGCGGGGCCCAATGAGCAGTTCTTC
NA	TRBV28	TRBJ2-1	NA	CASTPGGQHYNEQFF	TGTGCCAGCACCCCCGGTGGGCAGCACTACAATGAGCAGTTCTTC
NA	TRBV4-3	TRBJ2-7	TRBD2	CASSLGLAGVGAYEQYF	TGCGCCAGCAGCCTTGGACTAGCGGGAGTAGGAGCCTACGAGCAGTACTTC
NA	TRBV14	TRBJ1-3	NA	CASSQGQILGNTIYF	TGTGCCAGCAGCCAAGGACAGATACTCGGAAACACCATATATTTT
NA	TRBV30	TRBJ1-2	NA	CAWSVSPGGGGYTF	TGTGCCTGGAGTGTGAGCCCAGGCGGGGGTGGCTACACCTTC
NA	TRBV7-9	TRBJ2-5	NA	CASSLVVGGAQETQYF	TGTGCCAGCAGCTTAGTGGTTGGGGGCGCCCAAGAGACCCAGTACTTC
NA	TRBV9	TRBJ1-1	TRBD1	CASSPGQGAPEAFF	TGTGCCAGCAGCCCTGGGCAGGGGGCACCTGAAGCTTTCTTT
NA	TRBV4-3	TRBJ2-7	TRBD2	CASSLGPGTSGYEQYF	TGCGCCAGCAGCCTTGGCCCCGGGACTAGCGGCTACGAGCAGTACTTC
NA	TRBV27	TRBJ2-1	TRBD2	CASSPRTSGNGEQFF	TGTGCCAGCAGTCCTAGGACTAGCGGGAACGGTGAGCAGTTCTTC
NA	TRBV7-9	TRBJ2-7	TRBD1	CASSDRQGAGGLYEQYF	TGTGCCAGCAGCGACAGACAGGGGGCCGGCGGCCTCTACGAGCAGTACTTC
NA	TRBV7-9	TRBJ2-3	NA	CASSLRDSDTQYF	TGTGCCAGCAGCTTACGGGATTCAGATACGCAGTATTTT
NA	TRBV28	TRBJ2-7	NA	CASSLDYAVYF	TGTGCCAGCAGTTTAGATTATGCGGTTTACTTC
NA	TRBV6-6	TRBJ1-1	TRBD1	CASSYGAGGTEAFF	TGTGCCAGCAGTTACGGGGCAGGGGGAACTGAAGCTTTCTTT
NA	TRBV29-1	TRBJ2-7	NA	CSVRTTYEQYF	TGCAGCGTTCGGACTACCTACGAGCAGTACTTC
NA	TRBV10-2	TRBJ2-1	TRBD2	CASKEGTSPYNEQFF	TGCGCCAGCAAGGAGGGGACTAGCCCTTACAATGAGCAGTTCTTC
NA	TRBV11-2	TRBJ1-2	TRBD1	CASSFDRVSGYTF	TGTGCCAGCAGCTTTGACAGGGTGAGCGGCTACACCTTC
NA	TRBV27	TRBJ1-1	NA	CASSARDMNTEAFF	TGTGCCAGCAGTGCCAGGGATATGAACACTGAAGCTTTCTTT
NA	TRBV5-6	TRBJ2-5	NA	CASSLDYNRGETQYF	TGTGCCAGCAGCTTGGACTACAATAGAGGAGAGACCCAGTACTTC
NA	TRBV27	TRBJ2-7	NA	CASSLSGGYEQYF	TGTGCCAGCAGTTTATCGGGGGGCTACGAGCAGTACTTC
NA	TRBV11-2	TRBJ2-7	TRBD2	CASSLGSGIYEQYF	TGTGCCAGCAGCTTAGGGAGCGGGATCTACGAGCAGTACTTC
NA	TRBV19	TRBJ2-7	TRBD2	CASNSAGGPQEQYF	TGTGCCAGTAACTCAGCGGGAGGGCCTCAGGAGCAGTACTTC
NA	TRBV7-2	TRBJ1-5	TRBD1	CASSLQGADPSQHF	TGTGCCAGCAGCTTACAGGGGGCTGATCCGTCCCAGCATTTT
NA	TRBV7-7	TRBJ1-3	NA	CASSSDRISGNTIYF	TGTGCCAGCAGCTCCGACAGGATCTCTGGAAACACCATATATTTT
NA	TRBV4-3	TRBJ2-1	TRBD2	CASSLERERYYNEQFF	TGCGCCAGCAGCCTGGAGCGGGAGCGCTACTACAATGAGCAGTTCTTC
NA	TRBV28	TRBJ2-7	TRBD2	CASSGLAGGILYEQYF	TGTGCCAGCAGTGGACTAGCGGGGGGGATATTATACGAGCAGTACTTC
NA	TRBV28	TRBJ1-1	TRBD1	CASSLLTGLNTEAFF	TGTGCCAGCAGTTTACTGACAGGGTTGAACACTGAAGCTTTCTTT
NA	TRBV4-3	TRBJ2-7	NA	CASSYDSSASYEQYF	TGCGCCAGCAGCTATGACAGCTCAGCCTCCTACGAGCAGTACTTC
once	TRBV18	TRBJ2-1	TRBD1	CASSQLKQGGVNEQFF	TGTGCCAGCTCACAACTCAAACAGGGGGGAGTCAATGAGCAGTTCTTC
NA	TRBV11-3	TRBJ2-3	TRBD2	CASSSRTSGVTPDTQYF	TGTGCCAGCAGCTCGCGAACTAGCGGAGTTACCCCAGATACGCAGTATTTT
once	TRBV4-1	TRBJ2-7	NA	CASSQDRADSIFQQYF	TGCGCCAGCAGCCAAGATAGGGCGGACAGTATTTTTCAGCAGTACTTC
NA	TRBV5-8	TRBJ2-3	TRBD2	CASSFTMREGDTQYF	TGTGCCAGCAGCTTCACTATGCGGGAGGGGGATACGCAGTATTTT
once	TRBV7-2	TRBJ1-2	NA	CASSPQAVGGSYGYTF	TGTGCCAGCAGCCCCCAGGCCGTGGGAGGGAGCTATGGCTACACCTTC
NA	TRBV6-4	TRBJ1-1	NA	CASSRAMNTEAFF	TGTGCCAGCAGCAGGGCCATGAACACTGAAGCTTTCTTT